This entry features one T cell receptor beta chain sequence. Its antigen is not identified. Clones were sequenced by immunoSEQ multiplex PCR, and TCRdb holds only the in-frame ones, with some missing. The sample shows some 16,000 clones, approximately 80% of them seen only once. The sample is drawn from a study of CD4 T cells in relation to SARS-CoV-2 and coronaviruses. Per germline, CDR1 MGHDK and CDR2 SYGVNS. The ends were cut back, 2 bases at V and 7 bases at J, with 9 bases in the middle. The CDR3 is 14 amino acids. The unexposed donors gave CD4+ T cells in about 2011-2019, prior to COVID-19. Isolation of CD4+ T cells took place after approximately 11 days in culture.

The chain carries TRBV25-1 and TRBJ1-6; D unresolved. The receptor was derived from a human donor in good health. The specimen sequenced was CD4+ T cells from PBMCs, cultured in vitro. DNA of the CDR3: TGTGCCAGCAGTGAAAAGAGCGCAAATTCACCCCTCCACTTT. This sequence encodes CASSEKSANSPLHF.